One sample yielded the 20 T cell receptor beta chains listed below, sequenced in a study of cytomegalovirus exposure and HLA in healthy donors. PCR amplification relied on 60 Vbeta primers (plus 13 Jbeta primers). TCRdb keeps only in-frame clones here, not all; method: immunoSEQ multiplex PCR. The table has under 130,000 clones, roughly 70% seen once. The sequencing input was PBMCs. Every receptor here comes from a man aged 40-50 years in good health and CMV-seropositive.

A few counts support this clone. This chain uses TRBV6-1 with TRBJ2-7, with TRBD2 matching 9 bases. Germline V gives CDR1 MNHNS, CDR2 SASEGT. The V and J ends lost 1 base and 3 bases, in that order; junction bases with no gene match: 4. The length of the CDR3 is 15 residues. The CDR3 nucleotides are TGTGCCAGCAGTGAAGGTCTAGCGGGAAACTACGAGCAGTACGTC. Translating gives CASSEGLAGNYEQYV.

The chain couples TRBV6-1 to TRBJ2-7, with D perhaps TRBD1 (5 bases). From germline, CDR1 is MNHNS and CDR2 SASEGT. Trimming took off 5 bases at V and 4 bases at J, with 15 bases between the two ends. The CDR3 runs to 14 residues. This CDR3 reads CASSRNFRGYEQYV. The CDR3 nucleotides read TGTGCCAGCAGTCGCAACTTTAGGGGTTACGAGCAGTACGTC.

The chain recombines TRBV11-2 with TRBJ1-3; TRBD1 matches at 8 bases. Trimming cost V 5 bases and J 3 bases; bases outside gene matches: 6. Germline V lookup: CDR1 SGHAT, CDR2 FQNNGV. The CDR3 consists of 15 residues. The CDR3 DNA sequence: TGTGCCAGCAGCCCCCTGACAGGGGATGGAAACACCATATATTTT. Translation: CASSPLTGDGNTIYF.

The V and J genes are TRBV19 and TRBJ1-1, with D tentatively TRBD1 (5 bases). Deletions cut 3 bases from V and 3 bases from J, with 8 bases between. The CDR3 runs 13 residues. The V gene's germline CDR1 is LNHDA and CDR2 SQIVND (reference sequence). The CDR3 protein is CASSISGDTEAFF. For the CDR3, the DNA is TGTGCCAGTAGTATTTCGGGGGACACTGAAGCTTTCTTT.

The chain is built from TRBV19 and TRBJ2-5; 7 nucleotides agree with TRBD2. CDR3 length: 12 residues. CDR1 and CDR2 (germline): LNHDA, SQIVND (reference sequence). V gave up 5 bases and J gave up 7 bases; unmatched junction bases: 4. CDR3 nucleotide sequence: TGTGCCAGTAGTCTGCAGCGGGGGACCCAGTACTTC. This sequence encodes CASSLQRGTQYF.

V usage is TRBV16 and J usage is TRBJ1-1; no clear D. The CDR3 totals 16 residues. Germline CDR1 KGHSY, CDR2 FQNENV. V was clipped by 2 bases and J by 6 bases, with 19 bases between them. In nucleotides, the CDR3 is TGTGCCAGCAGCCAACCTCGCGAGCGGCGTCGCCCTGAAGCTTTCTTT. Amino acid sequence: CASSQPRERRRPEAFF.

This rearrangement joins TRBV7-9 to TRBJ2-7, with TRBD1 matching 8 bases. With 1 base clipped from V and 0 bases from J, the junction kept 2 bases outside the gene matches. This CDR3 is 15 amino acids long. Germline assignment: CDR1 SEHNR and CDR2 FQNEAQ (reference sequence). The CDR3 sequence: CASSLGQGSSYEQYF. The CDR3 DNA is TGTGCCAGCAGCTTAGGACAGGGGAGCTCCTACGAGCAGTACTTC.

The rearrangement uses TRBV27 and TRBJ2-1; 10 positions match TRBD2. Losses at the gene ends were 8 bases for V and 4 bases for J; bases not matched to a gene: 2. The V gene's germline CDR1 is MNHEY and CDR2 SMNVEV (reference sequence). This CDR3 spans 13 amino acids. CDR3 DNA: TGTGCCAGCGGGACTAGCGCTTACAATGAGCAGTTCTTC. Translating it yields CASGTSAYNEQFF.

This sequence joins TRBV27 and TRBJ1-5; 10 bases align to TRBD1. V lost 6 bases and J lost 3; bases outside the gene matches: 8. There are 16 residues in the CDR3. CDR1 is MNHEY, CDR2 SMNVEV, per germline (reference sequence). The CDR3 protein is CASRPEDRGLNQPQHF. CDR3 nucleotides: TGTGCCAGCAGGCCAGAAGACAGGGGGCTCAATCAGCCCCAGCATTTT.

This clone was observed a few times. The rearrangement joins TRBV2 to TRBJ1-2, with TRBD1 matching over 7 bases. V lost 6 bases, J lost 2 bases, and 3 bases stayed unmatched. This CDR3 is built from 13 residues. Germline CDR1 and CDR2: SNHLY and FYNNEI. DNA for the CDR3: TGTGCCAGCAGCGAACAGGGGAACTATGGCTACACCTTC. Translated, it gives CASSEQGNYGYTF.

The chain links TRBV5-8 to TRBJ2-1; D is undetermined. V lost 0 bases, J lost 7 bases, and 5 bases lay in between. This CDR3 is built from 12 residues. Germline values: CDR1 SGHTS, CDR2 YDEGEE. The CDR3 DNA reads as TGTGCCAGCAGCTTGGGGAGTAATGAGCAGTTCTTC. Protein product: CASSLGSNEQFF.

The CDR3 DNA sequence: TGTGCTAGTGGTTCATCCGGGACTAGCGGTGTTCCGGATACGCAGTATTTT. Amino acid sequence: CASGSSGTSGVPDTQYF. The V gene is TRBV12-5, the J gene TRBJ2-3; the match to TRBD2 covers 11 bases. V gave up 4 bases and J gave up 6 bases; unmatched junction bases: 12. The CDR3 runs to 17 residues. Germline V lookup: CDR1 LGHNT, CDR2 FRNRAP.

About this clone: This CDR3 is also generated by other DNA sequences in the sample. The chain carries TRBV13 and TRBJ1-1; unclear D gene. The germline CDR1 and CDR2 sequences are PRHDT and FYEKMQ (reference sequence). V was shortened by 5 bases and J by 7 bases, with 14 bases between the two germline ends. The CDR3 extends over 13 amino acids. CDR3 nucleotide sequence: TGTGCCAGCAGCCTACTAGGTTGGGGTGAAGCTTTCTTT. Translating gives CASSLLGWGEAFF. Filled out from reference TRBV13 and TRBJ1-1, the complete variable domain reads AAGVIQSPRHLIKEKRETATLKCYPIPRHDTVYWYQQGPGQDPQFLISFYEKMQSDKGSIPDRFSAQQFSDYHSELNMSSLELGDSALYFCASSLLGWGEAFFGQGTRLTVV.

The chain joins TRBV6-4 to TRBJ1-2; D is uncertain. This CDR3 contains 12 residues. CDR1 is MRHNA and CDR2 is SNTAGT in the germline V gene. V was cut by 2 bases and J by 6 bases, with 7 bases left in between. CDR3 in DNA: TGTGCCAGCAGTGACAGGGAGGATGGCTACACCTTC. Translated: CASSDREDGYTF.

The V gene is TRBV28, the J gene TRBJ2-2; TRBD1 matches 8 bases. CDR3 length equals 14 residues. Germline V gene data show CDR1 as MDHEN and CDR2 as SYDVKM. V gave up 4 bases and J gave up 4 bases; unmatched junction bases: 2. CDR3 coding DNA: TGTGCCAGCAGTTCGACAGGGGTCACCGGGGAGCTGTTTTTT. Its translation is CASSSTGVTGELFF.

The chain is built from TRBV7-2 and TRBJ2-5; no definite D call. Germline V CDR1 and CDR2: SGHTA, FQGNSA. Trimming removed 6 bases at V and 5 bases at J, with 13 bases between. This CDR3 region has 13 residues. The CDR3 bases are TGTGCCAGCAGTTACTTCCTCGCCGAGACCCAGTACTTC. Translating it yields CASSYFLAETQYF.

CDR3: CASSLIRGTEAFF. CDR3 nucleotides: TGCGCCAGCAGCCTGATTAGGGGCACTGAAGCTTTCTTT. V and J are TRBV4-3 and TRBJ1-1; a possible D gene is TRBD1 (5 bases). Trimming shortened V by 4 bases and J by 4 bases, and 10 bases separated the two germline ends. CDR1 and CDR2 from the germline V gene are LGHNA and YSLEER. This CDR3 comprises 13 residues.

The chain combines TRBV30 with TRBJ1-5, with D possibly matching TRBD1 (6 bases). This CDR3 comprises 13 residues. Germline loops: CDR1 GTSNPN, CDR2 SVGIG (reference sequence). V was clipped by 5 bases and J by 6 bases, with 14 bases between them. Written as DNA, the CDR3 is TGTGCCTGGTCTACAGGGAAGGGTCAGCCCCAGCATTTT. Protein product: CAWSTGKGQPQHF.

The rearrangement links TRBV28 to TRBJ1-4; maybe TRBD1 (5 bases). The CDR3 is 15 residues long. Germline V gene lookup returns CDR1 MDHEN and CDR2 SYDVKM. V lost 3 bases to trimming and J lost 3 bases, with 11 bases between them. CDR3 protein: CASSFAGGSNEKLFF. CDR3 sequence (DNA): TGTGCCAGCAGTTTCGCCGGGGGGTCTAATGAAAAACTGTTTTTT. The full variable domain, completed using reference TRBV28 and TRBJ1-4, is DVKVTQSSRYLVKRTGEKVFLECVQDMDHENMFWYRQDPGLGLRLIYFSYDVKMKEKGDIPEGYSVSREKKERFSLILESASTNQTSMYLCASSFAGGSNEKLFFGSGTQLSVL.

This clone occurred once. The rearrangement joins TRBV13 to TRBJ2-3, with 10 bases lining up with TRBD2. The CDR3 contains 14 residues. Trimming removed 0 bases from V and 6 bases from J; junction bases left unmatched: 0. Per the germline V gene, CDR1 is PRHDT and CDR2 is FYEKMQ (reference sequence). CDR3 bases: TGTGCCAGCAGCTTAGGGACTAGCGGGGATACGCAGTATTTT. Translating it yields CASSLGTSGDTQYF.